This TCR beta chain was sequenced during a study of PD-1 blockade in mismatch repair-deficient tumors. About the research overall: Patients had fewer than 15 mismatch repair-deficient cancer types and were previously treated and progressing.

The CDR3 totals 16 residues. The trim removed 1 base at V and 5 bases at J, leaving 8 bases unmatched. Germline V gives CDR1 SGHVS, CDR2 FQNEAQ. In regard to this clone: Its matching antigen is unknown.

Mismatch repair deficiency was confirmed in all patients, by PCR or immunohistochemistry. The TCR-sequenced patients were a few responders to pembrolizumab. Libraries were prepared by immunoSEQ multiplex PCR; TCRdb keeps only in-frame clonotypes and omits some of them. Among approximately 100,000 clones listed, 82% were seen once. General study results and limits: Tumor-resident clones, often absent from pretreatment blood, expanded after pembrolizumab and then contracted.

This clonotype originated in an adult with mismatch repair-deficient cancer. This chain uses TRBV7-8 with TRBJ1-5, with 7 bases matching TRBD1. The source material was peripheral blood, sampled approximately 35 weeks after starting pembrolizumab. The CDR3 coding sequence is TGTGCCAGCAGCTTAGACACGTGGCAGGGGGATCAGCCCCAGCATTTT. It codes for CASSLDTWQGDQPQHF. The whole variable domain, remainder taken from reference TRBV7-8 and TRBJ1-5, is GAGVSQSPRYKVAKRGQDVALRCDPISGHVSLFWYQQALGQGPEFLTYFQNEAQLDKSGLPSDRFFAERPEGSVSTLKIQRTQQEDSAVYLCASSLDTWQGDQPQHFGDGTRLSIL.